These 14 T cell receptor beta chains were all obtained from the same sample, sequenced in a study of blood T cells in healthy people across ages. A sample-barcoded 5' primer and a J-beta primer mix were used in a second PCR of roughly 7 to 11 cycles. TCRdb used MiXCR to reprocess the 5' RACE reads, holding one entry per CDR3 protein. The repertoire includes about a million distinct CDR3 sequences, around two fifths of them detected once, and around 13% sits in the top ten. The sample taken for sequencing was blood. Receptors were obtained from a man aged 18 to 29 in good health.

The genes are TRBV4-2 and TRBJ2-1; D may be TRBD1 (5 bases). The germline CDR1 and CDR2 sequences are LGHNA and YNFKEQ. The CDR3 sequence is 14 residues long. Trimming cost V 1 base and J 9 bases, with 13 bases left between them. Written as DNA, the CDR3 is TGTGCCAGCAGCCAAGTCAGGGAAATTTCTGAGCAGTTCTTC. It is translated as CASSQVREISEQFF.

J is TRBJ2-2 and V is TRBV30; no clear D gene. The CDR3 is made up of 13 amino acids. With 2 bases removed from V and 5 bases from J, the gap between germline ends came to 9 bases. The germline CDR1 and CDR2 sequences are GTSNPN and SVGIG (reference sequence). CDR3 residues: CAWSTGGTGELFF. The CDR3 DNA reads TGTGCCTGGAGTACGGGTGGAACCGGGGAGCTGTTTTTT.

Worth noting for this clonotype: Relative to the germline gene, one junction end is altered; a read error may explain this. The chain is built from TRBV5-1 and TRBJ2-3, with 7 bases identical to TRBD1. Germline assignment: CDR1 SGHRS and CDR2 YFSETQ. There are 15 residues in the CDR3. CDR3 DNA sequence: TGCGCCAGCAGCTTGGGGGGACAGCCCACAGATTCGCAGTATTTT. The encoded protein is CASSLGGQPTDSQYF.

The chain couples TRBV10-3 to TRBJ1-1; D unresolved. Deletions cut 2 bases from V and 11 bases from J, with 15 bases between. CDR3 length: 13 residues. Germline CDR1 reads ENHRY; CDR2 reads SYGVKD. This chain's CDR3 is CAISEQFGALAFF. The CDR3 DNA sequence: TGTGCCATCAGTGAGCAATTCGGCGCGCTGGCTTTCTTT.

This sequence joins TRBV5-6 and TRBJ2-5; unclear D gene. The CDR3 is 14 amino acids. CDR1 and CDR2 (germline): SGHDT, YYEEEE. V was shortened by 2 bases and J by 11 bases, with 19 bases between the two germline ends. For the CDR3, the DNA is TGTGCCAGCAGCTTTGGGTCCCTCAGCAATGAGCAGTACTTC. Its translation: CASSFGSLSNEQYF.

The chain recombines TRBV6-5 with TRBJ1-2, with TRBD1 matching 7 bases. The germline CDR1 and CDR2 sequences are MNHEY and SVGAGI. The ends lost 5 bases at V and 8 bases at J; junction bases unmatched: 8. The CDR3 runs to 13 residues. DNA for the CDR3: TGTGCCAGCAGTCTACAGGGGATAGAGGGCTACACCTTC. This translates into CASSLQGIEGYTF.

This chain links TRBV6-5 with TRBJ2-3, with D uncertain. With 6 bases removed from V and 4 bases from J, the gap between germline ends came to 17 bases. The CDR3 extends over 15 amino acids. Germline V gene lookup returns CDR1 MNHEY and CDR2 SVGAGI. In DNA, the CDR3 is TGTGCCAGCAGCCCGTCCCGCTTTTCCCCAGATACGCAGTATTTT. Its protein product is CASSPSRFSPDTQYF.

V and J are TRBV20-1 and TRBJ1-2; 7 positions agree with TRBD1. After removal of 1 base from V and 7 bases from J, the junction contained 9 bases not matched to a gene. The CDR3 sequence is 14 residues long. Germline CDR1 and CDR2: DFQATT and SNEGSKA (reference sequence). The CDR3 spells CSARVDRTTGGYTF. The CDR3 nucleotides are TGCAGTGCTAGAGTGGACAGGACTACGGGTGGCTACACCTTC.

Regarding this clonotype: This sequence may be a read error, since a much larger clone differs from it by one base. The rearrangement joins TRBV4-3 to TRBJ1-5; D remains unclear. The CDR3 runs to 13 residues. Trimming removed 0 bases from V and 6 bases from J, with 6 bases in between. CDR1 LGHNA and CDR2 YSLEER come from the germline V gene. The CDR3 DNA reads as TGCGCCAGCAGCCAAGATTGGAGTCAGCCCCAGCATTTT. This codes for CASSQDWSQPQHF.

This sequence joins TRBV4-3 and TRBJ2-4; D is undetermined. This CDR3 has 13 residues. Looked up from germline, CDR1 is LGHNA and CDR2 is YSLEER. V was shortened by 1 base and J by 8 bases, with 9 bases between the two germline ends. The CDR3, as DNA: TGCGCCAGCAGCCAAGGTAGAATGGACATTCAGTACTTC. Translating gives CASSQGRMDIQYF.

This chain joins TRBV5-1 and TRBJ2-7, with a tentative D call TRBD1 (6 bases). Trimming stripped 2 bases from V and 7 bases from J, with 16 bases between. The CDR3 runs to 14 residues. From germline, CDR1 is SGHRS and CDR2 YFSETQ. The CDR3 nucleotides read TGCGCCAGCAGCTTCGTGGACAGAAACAATGAGCAGTACTTC. This gives the protein CASSFVDRNNEQYF.

The J gene is TRBJ1-2, the V gene TRBV20-1; the D gene is possibly TRBD1 (5 bases). CDR3 length: 13 amino acids. CDR1 DFQATT and CDR2 SNEGSKA come from the germline V gene (reference sequence). Trimming shortened V by 4 bases and J by 6 bases, and 15 bases separated the two germline ends. The CDR3 protein is CSAKHDGGNGYTF. The CDR3, as DNA: TGCAGTGCTAAGCACGACGGGGGGAATGGCTACACCTTC.

In this sample, this clonotype turned up many times. The rearrangement links TRBV6-2 or TRBV6-3 to TRBJ1-1; the match to TRBD1 covers 7 bases. The CDR3 is 13 amino acids. The germline gives CDR1 MNHEY, CDR2 SVGEGT. The V segment lost 6 bases and the J segment 0 bases; nucleotides outside the gene matches: 1. CDR3 sequence (DNA): TGTGCCAGCAGACAGGGGTTGAACACTGAAGCTTTCTTT. Protein: CASRQGLNTEAFF.

V usage is TRBV20-1 and J usage is TRBJ1-1; D is perhaps TRBD1 (6 bases). CDR1 is DFQATT and CDR2 is SNEGSKA in the germline V gene (reference sequence). Trimming removed 3 bases at V and 2 bases at J, with 13 bases between. There are 14 residues in the CDR3. CDR3 sequence: CSARARGANTEAFF. CDR3 nucleotides: TGCAGTGCTAGGGCCCGGGGGGCTAACACTGAAGCTTTCTTT.